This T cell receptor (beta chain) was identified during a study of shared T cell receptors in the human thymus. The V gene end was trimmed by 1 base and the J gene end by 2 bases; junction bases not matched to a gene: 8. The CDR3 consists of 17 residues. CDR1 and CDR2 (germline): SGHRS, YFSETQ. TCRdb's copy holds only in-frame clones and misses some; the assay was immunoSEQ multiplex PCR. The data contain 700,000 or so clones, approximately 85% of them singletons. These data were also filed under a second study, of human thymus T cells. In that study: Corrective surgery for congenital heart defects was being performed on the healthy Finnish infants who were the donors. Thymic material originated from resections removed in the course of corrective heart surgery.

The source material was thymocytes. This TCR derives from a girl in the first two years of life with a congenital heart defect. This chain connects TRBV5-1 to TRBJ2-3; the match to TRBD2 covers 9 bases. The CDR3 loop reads CASSLLARGGFTDTQYF. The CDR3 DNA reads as TGCGCCAGCAGCTTGCTCGCGCGGGGGGGCTTCACAGATACGCAGTATTTT.